These 16 T cell receptor beta chains were sequenced from one sample in a study of CD8 T cells in Susac syndrome. Random hexamers primed reverse transcription of 0.5 to 1 ug RNA. TCRdb independently ran MiXCR on the immunoSEQ multiplex PCR reads; one entry per CDR3 protein. The sample records about 110,000 distinct CDR3 sequences, 95% to 98% being singletons. Sample: CD4+ T cells from PBMCs. The receptors originated from a human donor in good health.

The chain couples TRBV9 to TRBJ1-1; possible D gene TRBD1, 6 bases. Germline V lookup: CDR1 SGDLS, CDR2 YYNGEE. V was shortened by 0 bases and J by 5 bases, with 11 bases between the two germline ends. The CDR3 loop spans 14 amino acids. The DNA of the CDR3 is TGTGCCAGCAGCGTAGCAGGGGTGCGGACTGAAGCTTTCTTT. The encoded protein is CASSVAGVRTEAFF.

The chain carries TRBV5-1 and TRBJ2-2; D may match TRBD1 or TRBD2 (6 bases each). Trimming left V 0 bases short and J 5 bases short, with 11 bases between. CDR3 length equals 15 residues. Germline V gene data show CDR1 as SGHRS and CDR2 as YFSETQ. The CDR3 region has the DNA TGCGCCAGCAGCTTGGAGGGGGGCTGGACCGGGGAGCTGTTTTTT. This encodes CASSLEGGWTGELFF. Supplemented by reference TRBV5-1 and TRBJ2-2, the full variable domain reads KAGVTQTPRYLIKTRGQQVTLSCSPISGHRSVSWYQQTPGQGLQFLFEYFSETQRNKGNFPGRFSGRQFSNSRSEMNVSTLELGDSALYLCASSLEGGWTGELFFGEGSRLTVL.

This chain's CDR3 is CASSLVAVTEAFF. The CDR3 DNA reads TGTGCCAGCAGCTTAGTGGCGGTCACTGAAGCTTTCTTT. The rearrangement links TRBV7-9 to TRBJ1-1; D gene unclear. From germline, CDR1 is SEHNR and CDR2 FQNEAQ (reference sequence). Between the trimmed V and J ends, which lost 1 base and 4 bases, there was a span of 7 bases. This CDR3 contains 13 residues.

This sequence joins TRBV2 and TRBJ1-5; D is ambiguous. The germline CDR1 and CDR2 sequences are SNHLY and FYNNEI. The V end lost 3 bases, the J end lost 0 bases, and 18 bases lay between the germline ends. The CDR3 runs 18 residues. DNA for the CDR3: TGTGCCAGCAGTGACTATTTGAACTGGATTGATAGCAATCAGCCCCAGCATTTT. This translates into CASSDYLNWIDSNQPQHF.

The CDR3 sequence: CASSAKSGLNSPLHF. CDR3 nucleotides: TGTGCCAGCAGCGCCAAATCAGGGTTGAATTCACCCCTCCACTTT. The rearrangement joins TRBV9 to TRBJ1-6, with D possibly TRBD1 on 5 matching bases. The length of the CDR3 is 15 residues. Trimming took off 3 bases at V and 7 bases at J, with 14 bases between the two ends. Germline-derived CDR1 and CDR2 are SGDLS and YYNGEE. The whole variable domain, filled in from reference TRBV9 and TRBJ1-6, reads DSGVTQTPKHLITATGQRVTLRCSPRSGDLSVYWYQQSLDQGLQFLIQYYNGEERAKGNILERFSAQQFPDLHSELNLSSLELGDSALYFCASSAKSGLNSPLHFGNGTRLTVT.

The chain has TRBV29-1 and TRBJ1-2; 9 bases line up with TRBD1. The CDR3 has 13 residues. Germline-derived CDR1 and CDR2 are SQVTM and ANQGSEA. V was clipped by 7 bases and J by 3 bases; unmatched bases: 6. CDR3 amino acids: CSAEQGAHYGYTF. The DNA for the CDR3 is TGCAGCGCAGAACAGGGGGCCCACTATGGCTACACCTTC.

The chain couples TRBV28 to TRBJ2-7; D call uncertain. CDR3 length: 12 residues. V lost 5 bases, J lost 0 bases, and 5 bases lay in between. Germline CDR1 reads MDHEN; CDR2 reads SYDVKM. As DNA, the CDR3 is TGTGCCAGCAGTGTGCCCTCCTACGAGCAGTACTTC. Protein sequence: CASSVPSYEQYF.

V usage is TRBV19 and J usage is TRBJ1-2; D is ambiguous. V was pared by 5 bases and J by 4 bases, with 8 bases between. The germline gives CDR1 LNHDA, CDR2 SQIVND (reference sequence). The CDR3 spans 12 residues. CDR3 in amino acids: CASSPAGYGYTF. The CDR3 coding sequence is TGTGCCAGTAGTCCAGCGGGCTATGGCTACACCTTC.

J is TRBJ2-4 and V is TRBV28, with 10 nucleotides matching TRBD2. Losses at the gene ends were 7 bases for V and 8 bases for J; bases not matched to a gene: 8. Per germline, CDR1 MDHEN and CDR2 SYDVKM. This CDR3 has 14 amino acids. CDR3: CASTSSGRKDIQYF. CDR3 bases: TGTGCCAGCACCTCTAGCGGGAGAAAGGACATTCAGTACTTC.

The rearrangement links TRBV10-3 to TRBJ1-5, with D possibly matching TRBD1 (5 bases). Germline V lookup: CDR1 ENHRY, CDR2 SYGVKD. V lost 3 bases and J 7 bases, leaving 7 bases between the germline ends. This CDR3 has 12 amino acids. This CDR3 is CAISDGDQPQHF. In DNA, the CDR3 is TGTGCCATCAGTGACGGGGACCAGCCCCAGCATTTT.

The rearrangement links TRBV7-9 to TRBJ1-2, with TRBD1 matching 8 bases. This CDR3 spans 15 amino acids. Germline CDR1 SEHNR, CDR2 FQNEAQ (reference sequence). The junction had 10 bases not matched to a gene; V was cut back by 6 bases and J by 4 bases. The CDR3: CASSPRQGISYGYTF. CDR3 DNA sequence: TGTGCCAGCAGTCCACGACAGGGGATCTCCTATGGCTACACCTTC.

The J gene is TRBJ2-7, the V gene TRBV6-2 or TRBV6-3; 10 nucleotides align to TRBD2. V lost 6 bases and J lost 3; bases outside the gene matches: 5. Looked up from germline, CDR1 is MNHEY and CDR2 is SVGEGT. This CDR3 contains 14 residues. The CDR3 spells CASRPTSGVYEQYF. Here the CDR3 DNA reads TGTGCCAGCAGGCCTACTAGCGGGGTCTACGAGCAGTACTTC.

The chain recombines TRBV24-1 with TRBJ2-3; the D is unclear. Trimming stripped 4 bases from V and 2 bases from J, with 18 bases between. CDR3 length equals 17 residues. Germline CDR1 KGHDR, CDR2 SFDVKD. In DNA form, the CDR3 reads TGTGCCACCAGTGACTCCCCGCTAAAGTCCGTCACAGATACGCAGTATTTT. Residues: CATSDSPLKSVTDTQYF.

V gene TRBV29-1 combines with J gene TRBJ1-2; perhaps TRBD1 as D (5 bases). Trimming removed 4 bases at V and 7 bases at J, with 13 bases between. The CDR3 has 12 residues. The V gene's germline CDR1 is SQVTM and CDR2 ANQGSEA. The CDR3 reads CSVVWGSAGYTF. The CDR3 DNA is TGCAGCGTTGTATGGGGGAGTGCTGGCTACACCTTC.

The chain recombines TRBV12-3 or TRBV12-4 with TRBJ2-5, with D perhaps TRBD1 or TRBD2 (5 bases each). Trimming shortened V by 4 bases and J by 2 bases, and 8 bases separated the two germline ends. The CDR3 runs to 13 residues. Here the CDR3 reads CASSSGAQETQYF. CDR3 DNA: TGTGCCAGCAGTTCCGGGGCTCAAGAGACCCAGTACTTC.

The chain uses TRBV6-2 or TRBV6-3 and TRBJ2-7; 7 bases fit TRBD2. Germline CDR1 is MNHEY and CDR2 is SVGEGT. This CDR3 region has 13 residues. The junction had 8 bases not matched to a gene; V was cut back by 6 bases and J by 6 bases. The CDR3 is CASSLSGISEQYF. The CDR3 nucleotides read TGTGCCAGCAGCTTAAGCGGGATCTCCGAGCAGTACTTC.